One and the same sample provided the 8 T cell receptor beta chains below, sequenced in a study of shared clonotypes between healthy human individuals. Measured with immunoSEQ multiplex PCR; TCRdb has only the in-frame clones, and not every one. The table records about 490,000 clones, about 80% of them present only once. The sample taken for sequencing was PBMCs. The receptors here all came from a woman aged 40 to 50 in good health. Some clones in this sample may be carry-over from other donors' samples.

V and J are TRBV5-4 and TRBJ1-1; 7 bases are a match to TRBD1. The CDR3 sequence is 14 residues long. Germline CDR1 and CDR2: SGHNT and YYREEE (reference sequence). Losses at the gene ends were 5 bases for V and 4 bases for J; bases not matched to a gene: 8. CDR3 region: CASRQGVSGTEAFF. The CDR3, as DNA: TGTGCCAGCAGGCAGGGGGTATCAGGCACTGAAGCTTTCTTT.

The chain has TRBV6-4 and TRBJ2-6; perhaps D is TRBD1 or TRBD2 (5 bases each). V shed 4 bases and J shed 2 bases, with 12 bases lying between them. The germline V gene encodes CDR1 MRHNA and CDR2 SNTAGT. The CDR3 loop spans 16 amino acids. This CDR3 reads CASSVGDGTGANVLTF. The CDR3 nucleotides read TGTGCCAGCAGTGTGGGGGATGGAACTGGGGCCAACGTCCTGACTTTC.

A note on this clone: This specimen includes other DNA sequences encoding the same CDR3. This chain links TRBV6-1 with TRBJ2-7; possible D gene TRBD2, 5 bases. This CDR3 region has 11 residues. Germline loops: CDR1 MNHNS, CDR2 SASEGT. Trimming left V 4 bases short and J 4 bases short, with 5 bases between. CDR3 protein: CASSGRYEQYF. The CDR3 bases are TGTGCCAGCAGTGGGAGGTACGAGCAGTACTTC.

The chain recombines TRBV5-1 with TRBJ1-2; TRBD1 agrees at 11 bases. The CDR3 extends over 14 amino acids. Per germline, CDR1 SGHRS and CDR2 YFSETQ. The V gene end was trimmed by 7 bases and the J gene end by 5 bases; junction bases not matched to a gene: 7. The CDR3: CASAPGTGGYGYTF. The DNA of the CDR3 is TGCGCCAGCGCCCCTGGGACAGGGGGGTATGGCTACACCTTC.

This clone appeared a single time. The V gene is TRBV28, the J gene TRBJ2-5, with D possibly TRBD2 on 5 matching bases. V lost 7 bases to trimming and J lost 2 bases, with 11 bases between them. This CDR3 region has 13 residues. Germline CDR1 MDHEN, CDR2 SYDVKM. The CDR3 coding sequence is TGTGCCAGCACGAGATCGGGACAAGAGACCCAGTACTTC. As protein: CASTRSGQETQYF.

With respect to this clone: A clone one base away is much larger, so this may be a read error. The sample holds other DNA sequences that translate to the same CDR3. The chain carries TRBV30 and TRBJ2-3, with unresolved D. Looked up from germline, CDR1 is GTSNPN and CDR2 is SVGIG (reference sequence). The CDR3 totals 14 residues. CDR3 sequence reads: CAWSVGLSTDTQYF. CDR3 DNA sequence: TGTGCCTGGAGTGTAGGGCTTAGCACAGACACGCAGTATTTT.

The chain has TRBV4-1 and TRBJ1-2; 8 bases are shared with TRBD1. CDR3 length: 15 residues. Germline assignment: CDR1 MGHRA and CDR2 YSYEKL. Trimming removed 3 bases from V and 5 bases from J; junction bases left unmatched: 8. The CDR3 DNA follows: TGCGCCAGCAGCCAGCGACAGGGGCCGGGTTATGGCTACACCTTC. Translating it yields CASSQRQGPGYGYTF.

This clone was counted only a few times. This chain connects TRBV9 to TRBJ2-1; the match to TRBD2 covers 7 bases. The germline CDR1 and CDR2 sequences are SGDLS and YYNGEE. The junction had 5 bases not matched to a gene; V was cut back by 0 bases and J by 2 bases. The CDR3 length is 16 residues. The CDR3 DNA reads as TGTGCCAGCAGCGTAGGGGCGGGAGCTACCTACAATGAGCAGTTCTTC. Translated, it gives CASSVGAGATYNEQFF. The entire variable domain, with the rest obtained from reference TRBV9 and TRBJ2-1, is as follows: DSGVTQTPKHLITATGQRVTLRCSPRSGDLSVYWYQQSLDQGLQFLIQYYNGEERAKGNILERFSAQQFPDLHSELNLSSLELGDSALYFCASSVGAGATYNEQFFGPGTRLTVL.